A single sample gave rise to the 22 T cell receptor beta chains below, sequenced in a study of blood T cell repertoires in COVID-19. Measured with immunoSEQ multiplex PCR; TCRdb has only the in-frame clones, and not every one. The sample carries under 250,000 clones, about 79% recorded once. The material sequenced was PBMCs or T cells enriched from blood (not recorded which). The source of these receptors is a woman between 40 and 55 years old with acute COVID-19.

The rearrangement links TRBV11-3 to TRBJ1-2; maybe TRBD1 (6 bases). Germline V CDR1 and CDR2: SGHNT, YENEEA. Trimming removed 3 bases from V and 8 bases from J, with 19 bases in between. This CDR3 comprises 15 residues. CDR3 nucleotide sequence: TGTGCCAGCAGCTTGGCGGGGGGCAGTGGACGGGGCTACACCTTC. Residues: CASSLAGGSGRGYTF.

V gene TRBV5-1 combines with J gene TRBJ2-3; TRBD1 matches 7 bases. The CDR3 contains 15 residues. Looked up from germline, CDR1 is SGHRS and CDR2 is YFSETQ. The V and J ends lost 4 bases and 6 bases, in that order; junction bases with no gene match: 11. The CDR3 region is CASSTGQPKGDTQYF. The CDR3 bases are TGCGCCAGCAGCACGGGACAGCCTAAGGGTGATACGCAGTATTTT.

This chain connects TRBV7-2 to TRBJ2-1; TRBD2 matches 9 bases. This CDR3 is 15 amino acids long. The germline V gene encodes CDR1 SGHTA and CDR2 FQGNSA. Trimming cost V 8 bases and J 3 bases; bases outside gene matches: 8. The chain's CDR3 is CASAPAGGLYNEQFF. CDR3 DNA sequence: TGTGCCAGCGCCCCAGCGGGGGGCCTCTACAATGAGCAGTTCTTC.

The genes are TRBV2 and TRBJ2-2, with D possibly matching TRBD1 (6 bases). CDR3 length: 13 amino acids. V was cut by 7 bases and J by 4 bases, with 10 bases left in between. Germline CDR1 is SNHLY and CDR2 is FYNNEI. In nucleotides, the CDR3 is TGTGCCAGCAACCAGGGGTTCACCGGGGAGCTGTTTTTT. Translation gives CASNQGFTGELFF. Based on the CDR3 plus reference TRBV2 and TRBJ2-2, the full variable domain is EPEVTQTPSHQVTQMGQEVILRCVPISNHLYFYWYRQILGQKVEFLVSFYNNEISEKSEIFDDQFSVERPDGSNFTLKIRSTKLEDSAMYFCASNQGFTGELFFGEGSRLTVL.

The chain is built from TRBV5-1 and TRBJ2-1, with 7 bases lining up with TRBD2. The CDR3 sequence is 15 residues long. The ends lost 0 bases at V and 9 bases at J; junction bases unmatched: 9. Germline V gives CDR1 SGHRS, CDR2 YFSETQ. The CDR3 here is CASSLDGGRMVEQFF. Written as DNA, the CDR3 is TGCGCCAGCAGCTTGGATGGCGGGAGAATGGTTGAGCAGTTCTTC. The full variable domain, with the rest looked up from reference TRBV5-1 and TRBJ2-1, is KAGVTQTPRYLIKTRGQQVTLSCSPISGHRSVSWYQQTPGQGLQFLFEYFSETQRNKGNFPGRFSGRQFSNSRSEMNVSTLELGDSALYLCASSLDGGRMVEQFFGPGTRLTVL.

The gene calls are TRBV30 and TRBJ2-2; D may be TRBD1 (6 bases). V was shortened by 5 bases and J by 7 bases, with 11 bases between the two germline ends. Looked up from germline, CDR1 is GTSNPN and CDR2 is SVGIG (reference sequence). The CDR3 totals 12 residues. DNA of the CDR3: TGTGCCTGGCGACAGGCTAGCGGGGAGCTGTTTTTT. It translates to CAWRQASGELFF.

The chain combines TRBV30 with TRBJ2-1, with D possibly matching TRBD2 (5 bases). V was cut by 1 base and J by 5 bases, with 15 bases left in between. The CDR3 spans 15 residues. CDR1 GTSNPN and CDR2 SVGIG come from the germline V gene (reference sequence). In nucleotides, the CDR3 is TGTGCCTGGAGTGAAGAGTGGAGGATCGACAATGAGCAGTTCTTC. It translates to CAWSEEWRIDNEQFF.

V and J are TRBV7-9 and TRBJ1-4; D unresolved. Germline assignment: CDR1 SEHNR and CDR2 FQNEAQ (reference sequence). The CDR3 length is 17 residues. V dropped 0 bases and J dropped 4 bases, with 15 bases sitting between them. CDR3 region: CASSLAFSNSYNEKLFF. The CDR3 bases are TGTGCCAGCAGCTTAGCTTTTTCGAACAGCTATAATGAAAAACTGTTTTTT.

This clone has more than one count but fewer than ten. CDR3 region: CATSDLGEGPQPQHF. The CDR3 DNA sequence: TGTGCCACCAGTGATTTGGGCGAGGGTCCTCAGCCCCAGCATTTT. The gene calls are TRBV24-1 and TRBJ1-5, with D unclear. The germline V and J ends were trimmed by 0 bases and 6 bases, with 11 bases remaining between them. Germline V CDR1 and CDR2: KGHDR, SFDVKD. The CDR3 is made up of 15 amino acids.

The V and J genes are TRBV7-8 and TRBJ1-3; weak D call: TRBD1 (5 bases). The CDR3 runs to 15 residues. V lost 1 base and J lost 3, with 10 bases in between. Germline CDR1 SGHVS, CDR2 FQNEAQ. The DNA of the CDR3 is TGTGCCAGCAGCTTAGTCAGGGAATTTGGAAACACCATATATTTT. Protein product: CASSLVREFGNTIYF.

This clone was recorded once. This chain uses TRBV12-3 or TRBV12-4 with TRBJ2-1; possible D gene TRBD1, 6 bases. This CDR3 has 12 amino acids. V was pared by 6 bases and J by 6 bases, with 9 bases between. The CDR3 DNA follows: TGTGCCAGCAGACAGGGCCTCAATGAGCAGTTCTTC. Its translation: CASRQGLNEQFF.

The chain links TRBV27 to TRBJ2-2, with unresolved D. The CDR3 runs to 14 residues. Germline CDR1 reads MNHEY; CDR2 reads SMNVEV (reference sequence). The V end was cut by 3 bases, the J end by 5 bases, with 10 bases between. For the CDR3, the DNA is TGTGCCAGCAGTTTGAGGATGGAGACCGGGGAGCTGTTTTTT. It encodes CASSLRMETGELFF.

In nucleotides, the CDR3 is TGTGCCAGCAGCCCCTCATGGGGCAGCTCTGGAAACACCATATATTTT. Translated, it gives CASSPSWGSSGNTIYF. The chain carries TRBV9 and TRBJ1-3, with D tentatively TRBD1 (5 bases). Germline V gene lookup returns CDR1 SGDLS and CDR2 YYNGEE. The CDR3 sequence is 16 residues long. Trimming took 4 bases from V and 0 from J, leaving 14 bases between them.

The V gene is TRBV7-8, the J gene TRBJ1-5; 7 positions agree with TRBD1. The CDR3 totals 14 residues. After removal of 5 bases from V and 3 bases from J, the junction contained 4 bases not matched to a gene. CDR1 and CDR2 from the germline V gene are SGHVS and FQNEAQ. The CDR3 protein is CASSPGQNNQPQHF. CDR3 DNA sequence: TGTGCCAGCAGCCCGGGACAGAACAATCAGCCCCAGCATTTT.

The V call is TRBV19, the J call TRBJ1-6, with D perhaps TRBD1 (6 bases). This CDR3 region has 16 residues. V lost 4 bases to trimming and J lost 10 bases, with 20 bases between them. Germline CDR1 is LNHDA and CDR2 is SQIVND (reference sequence). CDR3: CASSRRQAGRGSPLHF. DNA for the CDR3: TGTGCCAGTAGTAGAAGACAGGCAGGAAGAGGATCACCCCTCCACTTT.

This clone has a single count. The chain combines TRBV6-5 with TRBJ1-2; D is possibly TRBD1 (6 bases). Trimming pared 6 bases from V and 6 bases from J, leaving 14 bases between. CDR3 length: 13 amino acids. Germline V gene data show CDR1 as MNHEY and CDR2 as SVGAGI. CDR3 loop: CASSHGGGDGYTF. As DNA, the CDR3 is TGTGCCAGCAGCCACGGGGGGGGCGATGGCTACACCTTC.

V usage is TRBV27 and J usage is TRBJ2-1; 12 bases are a match to TRBD2. The V and J ends lost 5 bases and 4 bases, in that order; junction bases with no gene match: 3. This CDR3 is built from 15 residues. Germline loops: CDR1 MNHEY, CDR2 SMNVEV (reference sequence). DNA of the CDR3: TGTGCCAGCAGTGTGACTAGCGGGGGTTACAATGAGCAGTTCTTC. Translation gives CASSVTSGGYNEQFF.

V usage is TRBV7-2 and J usage is TRBJ2-2; 10 positions match TRBD1. There are 15 residues in the CDR3. Germline trimming cut 4 bases from V and 5 bases from J; bases unmatched to any gene: 4. From germline, CDR1 is SGHTA and CDR2 FQGNSA. CDR3 in DNA: TGTGCCAGCAGCTCGCGGACAGGGGGAACCGGGGAGCTGTTTTTT. Protein product: CASSSRTGGTGELFF. The full variable domain, completed using reference TRBV7-2 and TRBJ2-2, is GAGVSQSPSNKVTEKGKDVELRCDPISGHTALYWYRQSLGQGLEFLIYFQGNSAPDKSGLPSDRFSAERTGGSVSTLTIQRTQQEDSAVYLCASSSRTGGTGELFFGEGSRLTVL.

This CDR3 is CASSYGWTGGRNEQFF. CDR3 nucleotide sequence: TGTGCCAGCAGTTACGGGTGGACAGGGGGAAGGAATGAGCAGTTCTTC. V is TRBV6-5 and J is TRBJ2-1, with 10 bases matching TRBD1. The CDR3 covers 16 residues. Germline-derived CDR1 and CDR2 are MNHEY and SVGAGI. V dropped 2 bases and J dropped 7; count of bases not matched to a gene: 8.

This chain uses TRBV7-9 with TRBJ1-1; D possibly corresponds to TRBD1 (6 bases). V gave up 5 bases and J gave up 5 bases, with 12 bases separating them. Germline V gives CDR1 SEHNR, CDR2 FQNEAQ (reference sequence). This CDR3 spans 13 amino acids. CDR3 bases: TGTGCCAGCAGCGCACAGGGTCGGACTGAAGCTTTCTTT. This gives the protein CASSAQGRTEAFF.

The chain recombines TRBV28 with TRBJ1-1; 9 bases match TRBD1. The CDR3 sequence is 19 residues long. With 5 bases clipped from V and 3 bases from J, the junction kept 19 bases outside the gene matches. From germline, CDR1 is MDHEN and CDR2 SYDVKM. CDR3 in amino acids: CASSPYPSDRGERDTEAFF. The CDR3 DNA reads TGTGCCAGCAGTCCTTATCCCTCGGACAGGGGAGAAAGGGACACTGAAGCTTTCTTT.

This clone was counted once. This CDR3 is CALQSDRSSGNTIYF. The DNA of the CDR3 is TGTGCCTTACAGAGCGACAGGAGCTCTGGAAACACCATATATTTT. The chain is built from TRBV30 and TRBJ1-3; perhaps TRBD1 as D (6 bases). The ends were cut back, 7 bases at V and 0 bases at J, with 16 bases in the middle. Germline V gene data show CDR1 as GTSNPN and CDR2 as SVGIG (reference sequence). The CDR3 spans 15 residues.